This TCR beta chain was obtained from a study of T cell repertoires in cytomegalovirus infection. Background on the study: Carrying CMV and the relevant HLA type showed in public TCR beta signatures.

TCRdb passed the reads through MiXCR, listing each CDR3 protein once. The sample lists about 180,000 distinct CDR3 sequences, about a sixth seen once, with under 30% in the top ten. Remarks on this clonotype: Its antigen is unknown.

Study conclusions and caveats: Identification of carriers of CMV plus the relevant HLA was performed using cumulative public TCR beta family frequency. The study found HLA-C-restricted CMV-specific TCR beta clonotypes dominating the ex vivo response.

The V segment lost 7 bases and the J segment 7 bases; nucleotides outside the gene matches: 9. Germline V lookup: CDR1 MDHEN, CDR2 SYDVKM. This CDR3 contains 15 residues. This rearrangement joins TRBV28 to TRBJ2-1; 11 bases agree with TRBD2. The source material was CD8+ T cells from PBMCs. The origin of this receptor is a human donor in good health (CMV status not recorded). Some clones in this sample may be carry-over from other donors' samples. This CDR3 is CASTPRLAGYNEQFF. CDR3 coding DNA: TGTGCCAGCACCCCCAGACTAGCGGGGTATAATGAGCAGTTCTTC.